This T cell receptor beta chain was documented in a study of OX40 agonist ivuxolimab in advanced cancers. Overall study: An agonistic human IgG2 monoclonal antibody against OX40 (CD134) was given.

Study-level results: Expanded peripheral T cell antigen specificity was not determined.

This clone was detected only a few times. Its specificity is unknown. CDR3 length: 12 residues. Trimming removed 7 bases at V and 8 bases at J, with 14 bases between. Germline assignment: CDR1 MNHEY and CDR2 SVGAGI. Using immunoSEQ multiplex PCR, the repertoire was profiled, and TCRdb retains in-frame clones only, with some absent. The sample has tens of thousands of clones, 84% seen once; the top ten hold about a sixth. The chain recombines TRBV6-5 with TRBJ1-2; no reliable D call. This receptor was obtained from an adult with an advanced solid tumor such as melanoma, head and neck, liver or kidney cancer. The source material was CD4+ or CD8+ T cells sorted from blood, sampled in a trial of the OX40 agonist ivuxolimab. Here the CDR3 DNA reads TGTGCCAGCACCCCGGGTTTGGGGGGCTACACCTTC. Encoded protein: CASTPGLGGYTF.